This is a list of T cell receptor beta chains from one sample in a study of blood T cells in healthy people across ages. TCRdb ran MiXCR on the 5' RACE reads and lists one entry per CDR3 protein. This sample carries 1.5 million to 2 million distinct CDR3 sequences, 28% of them seen once, and the ten largest clones take 7.7%. Sequencing was performed on blood. The receptors were sampled from a woman in her 30s in good health. The conserved cysteine and the conserved F or W are not part of the CDR3 here. The order of the fields is J gene, V gene, CDR3 protein.

. TRBV5-5 ASSRTQGSYNEQY
TRBJ2-6 TRBV18 ASSLRGTGGSGANVLT
TRBJ2-3 TRBV24-1 ATRSGTSGSTDTQY
TRBJ1-1 TRBV20-1 SAGRMNTEAF
TRBJ1-1 TRBV7-2 ASSLVVSQANTEAF
TRBJ2-1 TRBV5-1 ASSLESSGRPFDEQF
TRBJ2-1 TRBV5-1 ASNSPGAYGGDDEQF
TRBJ1-2 TRBV24-1 ATSDLADYGYT
TRBJ2-5 TRBV4-1 ASSQGTGGGQETQY
TRBJ2-6 TRBV2 ASSDQRGGAGANVLT
TRBJ1-4 TRBV6-5 ASSYGPTGLNEKLF
TRBJ1-4 TRBV6-6 ATRVRATNEKLF
TRBJ2-3 TRBV7-9 ASSSGGAGGPRDTQY